One sample yielded the 3 T cell receptor beta chains listed below, sequenced in a study of quantifying T cell responses using KT2 cells. At the level of the study: cDNA was made from DNase-treated RNA using alpha and beta constant primers.

The cDNA 3' end received a ligated oligonucleotide with a UMI. An equimolar mix of RC1.1 and RC1.2 primed the beta chain across TRBC1 and TRBC2. TCRdb re-analysed the UMI-ligation and nested PCR reads in MiXCR, keeping a single row per CDR3 protein. The sample has roughly 50,000 distinct CDR3 sequences, about 12% seen once; the top ten hold roughly 9%. Input material: PBMCs spiked with cells of the T cell clone KT2. The receptor set was obtained from a human donor.

This clonotype was counted ten times or more. The chain uses TRBV13 and TRBJ2-1; D may be TRBD1 (6 bases). The CDR3 spans 14 residues. V was pared by 4 bases and J by 1 base, with 8 bases between. Per the germline V gene, CDR1 is PRHDT and CDR2 is FYEKMQ (reference sequence). For the CDR3, the DNA is TGTGCCAGCAGCTCGACAGGATCCTACAATGAGCAGTTCTTC. It encodes CASSSTGSYNEQFF.

Only a few counts were recorded for this clonotype. The chain carries TRBV20-1 and TRBJ2-7, with TRBD1 as a possible D gene (5 bases). This CDR3 has 14 residues. V dropped 0 bases and J dropped 0 bases, with 9 bases sitting between them. Germline lookup yields CDR1 DFQATT and CDR2 SNEGSKA (reference sequence). The CDR3 DNA sequence: TGCAGTGCTAGAGATCGACAGACCTCCTACGAGCAGTACTTC. It yields the protein CSARDRQTSYEQYF.

This clonotype has a handful of counts. CDR3 nucleotide sequence: TGTGCCAGCAGTTACCCCGGTATAGAGGGGCGCGATGGCTACACCTTC. It encodes CASSYPGIEGRDGYTF. This rearrangement joins TRBV6-6 to TRBJ1-2; tentatively, D is TRBD1 (5 bases). The CDR3 spans 16 residues. Trimming took off 2 bases at V and 6 bases at J, with 19 bases between the two ends. CDR1 is MNHNY, CDR2 SVGAGI, per germline (reference sequence).